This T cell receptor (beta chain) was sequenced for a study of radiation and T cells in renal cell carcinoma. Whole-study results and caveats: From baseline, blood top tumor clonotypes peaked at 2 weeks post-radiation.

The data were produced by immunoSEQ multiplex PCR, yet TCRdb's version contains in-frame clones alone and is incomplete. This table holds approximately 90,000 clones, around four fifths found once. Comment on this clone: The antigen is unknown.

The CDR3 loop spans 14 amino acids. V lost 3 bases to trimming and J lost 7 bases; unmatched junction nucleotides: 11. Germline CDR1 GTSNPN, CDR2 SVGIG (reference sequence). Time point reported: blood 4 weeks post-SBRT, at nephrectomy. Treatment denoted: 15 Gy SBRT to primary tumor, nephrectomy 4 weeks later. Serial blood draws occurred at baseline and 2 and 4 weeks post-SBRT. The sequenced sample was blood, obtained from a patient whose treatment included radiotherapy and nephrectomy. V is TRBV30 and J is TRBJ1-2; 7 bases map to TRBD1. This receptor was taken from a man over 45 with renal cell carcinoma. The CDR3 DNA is TGTGCCTGGAGCCCGAGTACAGGGGTGGGTGGCTACACCTTC. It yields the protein CAWSPSTGVGGYTF.